The 16 T cell receptor beta chains listed next were all sequenced from one sample in a study of T cell responses to AZD1222 COVID-19 vaccine (dated by TCRdb to the early 2020s). The label giving this sample's time point can be read as: about 28 days (+/-7) after the second vaccine dose. Receptor amplification or capture employed the immunoSEQ multiplex PCR assay. TCRdb stores this immuneACCESS table with in-frame sequences only. Part of the clones is absent; in the studies checked, under half of the shortfall reflects unresolved V genes, and no reason is known for the rest. In all, the sample holds 150,000 to 200,000 clones, and 70% to 90% of those were seen once. The ten largest clonotypes hold roughly 25% of the sample. The source was peripheral blood, collected 28 days after the second AZD1222 dose. The receptors were gathered from an adult who received the AZD1222 COVID-19 vaccine.

CDR3 nucleotide sequence: TGTGCCAGCAGCTTAGCTTCCGGGGTTAACACCGGGGAGCTGTTTTTT. Translating it yields CASSLASGVNTGELFF. The chain joins TRBV7-8 to TRBJ2-2; weak D call: TRBD2 (5 bases). This CDR3 has 16 residues. Germline V gives CDR1 SGHVS, CDR2 FQNEAQ. Trimming shortened V by 0 bases and J by 2 bases, and 10 bases separated the two germline ends.

Only one count was recorded for this clone. The rearrangement joins TRBV4-3 to TRBJ2-2; D is perhaps TRBD2 (5 bases). The V end lost 6 bases, the J end lost 2 bases, and 22 bases lay between the germline ends. This CDR3 is 18 amino acids long. Germline loops: CDR1 LGHNA, CDR2 YSLEER. DNA for the CDR3: TGCGCCAGCAGTCCAAGGAGATCGGGGAGCGCAAACACCGGGGAGCTGTTTTTT. Translation: CASSPRRSGSANTGELFF.

V is TRBV28 and J is TRBJ2-5, with a possible D match to TRBD1 (5 bases). Germline assignment: CDR1 MDHEN and CDR2 SYDVKM. Trimming took 5 bases from V and 5 from J, leaving 15 bases between them. The CDR3 consists of 14 residues. This CDR3 is CASSPTGLGETQYF. CDR3 in DNA: TGTGCCAGCAGTCCCACAGGTCTAGGCGAGACCCAGTACTTC.

This clone came up a few times. This chain's CDR3 is CASSPGLAGNADTQYF. The CDR3 bases are TGTGCCAGCAGCCCGGGACTAGCGGGAAACGCAGATACGCAGTATTTT. The chain combines TRBV5-8 with TRBJ2-3; 13 bases are shared with TRBD2. The CDR3 is made up of 16 amino acids. Unmatched junction bases numbered 6, after V lost 4 bases and J lost 4 bases. Germline V CDR1 and CDR2: SGHTS, YDEGEE.

The chain couples TRBV19 to TRBJ2-1; a possible D gene is TRBD2 (6 bases). Trimming took 7 bases from V and 6 from J, leaving 22 bases between them. In germline, CDR1 is LNHDA, CDR2 SQIVND (reference sequence). This CDR3 contains 16 residues. CDR3 sequence: CASTLTGTLGGNEQFF. DNA of the CDR3: TGTGCCAGTACCCTAACCGGGACCCTCGGGGGCAATGAGCAGTTCTTC. Full variable domain (outside the CDR3, taken from reference TRBV19 and TRBJ2-1): DGGITQSPKYLFRKEGQNVTLSCEQNLNHDAMYWYRQDPGQGLRLIYYSQIVNDFQKGDIAEGYSVSREKKESFPLTVTSAQKNPTAFYLCASTLTGTLGGNEQFFGPGTRLTVL.

The genes are TRBV2 and TRBJ2-1; tentative D call: TRBD2 (5 bases). The V gene's germline CDR1 is SNHLY and CDR2 FYNNEI. This CDR3 comprises 15 residues. Between the trimmed V and J ends, which lost 2 bases and 0 bases, there was a span of 8 bases. This chain's CDR3 is CASSEPGSSYNEQFF. The CDR3 DNA sequence: TGTGCCAGCAGTGAACCGGGGAGCTCCTACAATGAGCAGTTCTTC.

V and J are TRBV5-1 and TRBJ2-7; D might be TRBD1 (6 bases). Trimming cost V 3 bases and J 0 bases, with 10 bases left between them. The CDR3 totals 14 residues. Germline CDR1 and CDR2: SGHRS and YFSETQ. The CDR3 is CASSSGQLSYEQYF. The CDR3 DNA is TGCGCCAGCAGCTCCGGACAGCTCTCCTACGAGCAGTACTTC.

V gene TRBV30 combines with J gene TRBJ2-1; D unresolved. The germline gives CDR1 GTSNPN, CDR2 SVGIG (reference sequence). This CDR3 is 10 amino acids long. The germline V and J ends were trimmed by 8 bases and 10 bases, with 12 bases remaining between them. This CDR3 is CAVGPGEQFF. The CDR3 DNA sequence: TGTGCCGTCGGACCTGGGGAGCAGTTCTTC.

The chain couples TRBV28 to TRBJ2-5; TRBD1 or TRBD2 may be the D gene (5 bases each). Germline V gene data show CDR1 as MDHEN and CDR2 as SYDVKM. Trimming removed 6 bases at V and 4 bases at J, with 12 bases between. The CDR3 is 13 residues long. The CDR3 DNA reads TGTGCCAGCAGGGCCGGGGCACGAGAGACCCAGTACTTC. Translated: CASRAGARETQYF.

The J gene is TRBJ2-5, the V gene TRBV5-1; weak D call: TRBD1 (5 bases). The V and J ends lost 0 bases and 0 bases respectively, with 12 bases between them. Per the germline V gene, CDR1 is SGHRS and CDR2 is YFSETQ. CDR3 length: 16 residues. This chain's CDR3 is CASSLEAGPYQETQYF. The DNA for the CDR3 is TGCGCCAGCAGCTTGGAGGCAGGGCCGTACCAAGAGACCCAGTACTTC.

This sequence joins TRBV18 and TRBJ2-7; 10 bases are shared with TRBD1. The V gene end was trimmed by 3 bases and the J gene end by 0 bases; junction bases not matched to a gene: 14. Germline assignment: CDR1 KGHSH and CDR2 LQKENI. This CDR3 contains 19 residues. The CDR3 spells CASSPLIGTGVTDSYEQYF. The CDR3 DNA sequence: TGTGCCAGCTCACCCCTGATAGGGACAGGGGTGACTGACTCCTACGAGCAGTACTTC.

The rearrangement links TRBV18 to TRBJ1-1; the D is unclear. Between the trimmed V and J ends, which lost 5 bases and 0 bases, there was a span of 13 bases. The CDR3 is 15 amino acids. The V gene's germline CDR1 is KGHSH and CDR2 LQKENI. CDR3 nucleotide sequence: TGTGCCAGCTCATCCGCTCTTGTTTTGAACACTGAAGCTTTCTTT. Protein product: CASSSALVLNTEAFF.

The chain employs TRBV6-2 or TRBV6-3 and TRBJ2-7; D gene uncertain. Germline lookup yields CDR1 MNHEY and CDR2 SVGEGT. V was shortened by 4 bases and J by 2 bases, with 9 bases between the two germline ends. There are 13 residues in the CDR3. The CDR3 region is CASSFNVPYEQYF. CDR3 DNA: TGTGCCAGCAGTTTTAATGTACCCTACGAGCAGTACTTC.

The genes are TRBV7-9 and TRBJ2-5, with TRBD2 identical over 7 bases. Germline trimming cut 5 bases from V and 5 bases from J; bases unmatched to any gene: 8. The CDR3 has 14 amino acids. Germline V lookup: CDR1 SEHNR, CDR2 FQNEAQ (reference sequence). The CDR3 here is CASSPGQGGETQYF. CDR3 coding DNA: TGTGCCAGCAGCCCCGGGCAGGGAGGGGAGACCCAGTACTTC. The complete variable domain, with remaining parts taken from reference TRBV7-9 and TRBJ2-5, reads DTGVSQNPRHKITKRGQNVTFRCDPISEHNRLYWYRQTLGQGPEFLTYFQNEAQLEKSRLLSDRFSAERPKGSFSTLEIQRTEQGDSAMYLCASSPGQGGETQYFGPGTRLLVL.

The chain recombines TRBV2 with TRBJ1-2; no clear D. The length of the CDR3 is 14 residues. Looked up from germline, CDR1 is SNHLY and CDR2 is FYNNEI. V was trimmed by 2 bases and J by 4 bases, leaving 11 bases between them. CDR3 loop: CASSERVSLYGYTF. Here the CDR3 DNA reads TGTGCCAGCAGTGAAAGGGTCAGCCTCTATGGCTACACCTTC.

V and J are TRBV24-1 and TRBJ2-1; 9 nucleotides match TRBD2. J was trimmed by 0 bases and V by 8 bases; bases with no gene match: 13. The CDR3 loop spans 18 amino acids. Germline lookup yields CDR1 KGHDR and CDR2 SFDVKD. CDR3 sequence reads: CATMGASSGESSYNEQFF. The CDR3 bases are TGTGCCACCATGGGGGCTTCTAGCGGGGAAAGCTCCTACAATGAGCAGTTCTTC.